This T cell receptor (beta chain) emerged from a study of cytomegalovirus exposure and HLA in healthy donors. Study overall: Around 81% of 398 genotyped donors fell in the Caucasian-associated ancestry cluster.

In the case of this clone: Its antigen is undetermined.

Study-wide results and limits: What TCR beta sequences reportedly achieved was accurate prediction of HLA-A and HLA-B alleles in most subjects.

J gave up 2 bases and V 2 bases, and 2 bases lay outside the gene matches. In germline, CDR1 is SQVTM, CDR2 ANQGSEA. The CDR3 runs 13 residues. With 60 Vbeta and 13 Jbeta primers, the PCR was carried out. Sequencing used immunoSEQ multiplex PCR; TCRdb keeps in-frame clones, though not all of them. This table holds 150,000 to 200,000 clones, about three quarters found once. The sample comprised PBMCs. This chain uses TRBV29-1 with TRBJ2-5, with 7 bases fitting TRBD1. The sequence was collected from a woman under 40 in good health and CMV-seropositive. CDR3 residues: CSVERGRQETQYF. The CDR3 coding sequence is TGCAGCGTTGAAAGGGGGCGGCAAGAGACCCAGTACTTC. Full variable domain (outside the CDR3, taken from reference TRBV29-1 and TRBJ2-5): SAVISQKPSRDICQRGTSLTIQCQVDSQVTMMFWYRQQPGQSLTLIATANQGSEATYESGFVIDKFPISRPNLTFSTLTVSNMSPEDSSIYLCSVERGRQETQYFGPGTRLLVL.